These 15 T cell receptor beta chains originate from one sample sequenced in a study of T cells in localized non-small cell lung cancer (dated by TCRdb to the early 2020s). Libraries came from the immunoSEQ multiplex PCR assay. TCRdb stores this immuneACCESS table with in-frame sequences only. Part of the clones is absent; in the studies checked, under half of the shortfall reflects unresolved V genes, and no reason is known for the rest. Present in this sample are about 21,000 clones, approximately 90% of which were seen just once. Clones ranked in the top ten supply roughly 8.1% of the sample. The source was peripheral blood, collected before any cancer treatment. The receptors were gathered from a man aged 35-75 years with stage I lung adenocarcinoma.

The chain recombines TRBV19 with TRBJ1-6; a weak D match, TRBD1 (5 bases). The germline CDR1 and CDR2 sequences are LNHDA and SQIVND (reference sequence). Trimming left V 8 bases short and J 0 bases short, with 14 bases between. The CDR3 length is 16 residues. CDR3 in DNA: TGTGCCAGTTCTCCGACAGCAAGCTCCTATAATTCACCCCTCCACTTT. Protein sequence: CASSPTASSYNSPLHF.

The rearrangement links TRBV28 to TRBJ1-1, with 10 bases identical to TRBD1. Per germline, CDR1 MDHEN and CDR2 SYDVKM. The CDR3 covers 15 residues. With V trimmed by 6 bases and J by 7 bases, 11 bases remained unmatched. The CDR3 DNA reads as TGTGCCAGCAGCCCCCTCAGACAGGGGGCGATTGAAGCTTTCTTT. Translation: CASSPLRQGAIEAFF.

The chain recombines TRBV6-5 with TRBJ1-2; tentatively, D is TRBD1 (6 bases). Germline values: CDR1 MNHEY, CDR2 SVGAGI. The ends were cut back, 6 bases at V and 5 bases at J, with 10 bases in the middle. The CDR3 runs to 12 residues. CDR3 region: CASRNGQYGYTF. CDR3 nucleotide sequence: TGTGCCAGCAGGAACGGACAGTATGGCTACACCTTC.

The rearrangement links TRBV5-6 to TRBJ2-3; 7 bases match TRBD2. The CDR3 spans 14 residues. The junction had 8 bases not matched to a gene; V was cut back by 4 bases and J by 6 bases. Germline assignment: CDR1 SGHDT and CDR2 YYEEEE. The CDR3 reads CASSRGEGPDTQYF. The CDR3 nucleotides are TGTGCCAGCAGCCGCGGGGAGGGCCCGGATACGCAGTATTTT.

The V call is TRBV5-6, the J call TRBJ2-7, with 9 bases fitting TRBD1. The CDR3 is 14 amino acids. Germline V gene lookup returns CDR1 SGHDT and CDR2 YYEEEE. J gave up 5 bases and V 4 bases, and 7 bases lay outside the gene matches. The CDR3 coding sequence is TGTGCCAGCAGCGGGTGGACAGGGGAGGACGAGCAGTACTTC. Residues: CASSGWTGEDEQYF. The full variable domain, in which reference TRBV5-6 and TRBJ2-7 provide the parts outside the CDR3, is DAGVTQSPTHLIKTRGQQVTLRCSPKSGHDTVSWYQQALGQGPQFIFQYYEEEERQRGNFPDRFSGHQFPNYSSELNVNALLLGDSALYLCASSGWTGEDEQYFGPGTRLTVT.

This clone was seen a few times. The chain employs TRBV18 and TRBJ1-5, with 10 positions matching TRBD1. Germline V gives CDR1 KGHSH, CDR2 LQKENI. CDR3 length: 15 amino acids. The V and J ends lost 2 bases and 3 bases, in that order; junction bases with no gene match: 1. As DNA, the CDR3 is TGTGCCAGCTCACCAGGGACAGGGGACAATCAGCCCCAGCATTTT. As protein: CASSPGTGDNQPQHF.

The chain recombines TRBV7-2 with TRBJ2-7; TRBD1 matches at 9 bases. This CDR3 comprises 14 residues. Trimming cost V 3 bases and J 9 bases; bases outside gene matches: 9. The germline V gene encodes CDR1 SGHTA and CDR2 FQGNSA. The CDR3 protein is CASSFIQGASAQYF. The CDR3 nucleotides are TGTGCCAGCAGCTTCATACAGGGGGCATCAGCGCAGTACTTC.

The V gene is TRBV20-1, the J gene TRBJ1-2, with TRBD1 as a possible D gene (5 bases). Germline V gene sequence: CDR1 DFQATT, CDR2 SNEGSKA (reference sequence). The CDR3 has 11 amino acids. Trimming shortened V by 6 bases and J by 5 bases, and 10 bases separated the two germline ends. For the CDR3, the DNA is TGCAGTGCACCGGACATATATGGCTACACCTTC. Protein: CSAPDIYGYTF.

V and J are TRBV7-9 and TRBJ2-7; 11 positions agree with TRBD2. Per germline, CDR1 SEHNR and CDR2 FQNEAQ (reference sequence). The CDR3 spans 16 residues. V was pared by 2 bases and J by 2 bases, with 5 bases of the junction left unmatched. Here the CDR3 DNA reads TGTGCCAGCAGCTTAAGGACTAGCGGGTCTCCCTACGAGCAGTACTTC. It codes for CASSLRTSGSPYEQYF.

This clone was seen only once. The chain is built from TRBV6-1 and TRBJ1-3; D gene ambiguous. Trimming took off 8 bases at V and 0 bases at J, with 14 bases between the two ends. Per the germline V gene, CDR1 is MNHNS and CDR2 is SASEGT. The CDR3 runs 15 residues. The CDR3 nucleotides read TGTGCCAGCGCTTCTAACGGAGTCTCTGGAAACACCATATATTTT. Translated: CASASNGVSGNTIYF.

This clone was counted between two and nine times. This rearrangement joins TRBV6-6 to TRBJ1-2; D gene ambiguous. This CDR3 has 13 amino acids. Looked up from germline, CDR1 is MNHNY and CDR2 is SVGAGI (reference sequence). Deletions cut 4 bases from V and 6 bases from J, with 12 bases between. The CDR3 DNA reads as TGTGCCAGCAGTTCCTACCTCGGCGATGGCTACACCTTC. This sequence encodes CASSSYLGDGYTF.

The J gene is TRBJ1-1, the V gene TRBV11-2; D is unresolved. V lost 5 bases and J lost 3, with 16 bases in between. The CDR3 length is 15 residues. The germline V gene encodes CDR1 SGHAT and CDR2 FQNNGV. The CDR3 reads CASSTGLGQYTEAFF. Here the CDR3 DNA reads TGTGCCAGCAGCACCGGGCTCGGTCAATACACTGAAGCTTTCTTT.

Only one count was recorded for this clone. The genes are TRBV27 and TRBJ1-6; TRBD1 aligns across 7 bases. Losses at the gene ends were 3 bases for V and 9 bases for J; bases not matched to a gene: 23. The V gene's germline CDR1 is MNHEY and CDR2 SMNVEV (reference sequence). This CDR3 has 20 amino acids. The CDR3 spells CASSFPPTTGAGGIGSPLHF. CDR3 nucleotide sequence: TGTGCCAGCAGTTTCCCCCCTACGACGGGGGCAGGGGGGATCGGTTCACCCCTCCACTTT.

The chain is built from TRBV7-2 and TRBJ1-4; D uncertain. The V end lost 0 bases, the J end lost 5 bases, and 7 bases lay between the germline ends. This CDR3 is 14 amino acids long. Germline CDR1 is SGHTA and CDR2 is FQGNSA. CDR3 DNA: TGTGCCAGCAGCTTAGCGGGCGGCAATGAAAAACTGTTTTTT. It is translated as CASSLAGGNEKLFF.

The genes are TRBV14 and TRBJ2-3, with D possibly TRBD2 on 6 matching bases. The CDR3 length is 15 residues. V was cut by 5 bases and J by 5 bases, with 17 bases left in between. Germline assignment: CDR1 SGHDN and CDR2 FVKESK. CDR3 protein: CASSYGGGVKDTQYF. In DNA, the CDR3 is TGTGCCAGCAGCTACGGAGGAGGGGTGAAAGATACGCAGTATTTT.